This T cell receptor (beta chain) was observed in a study of T cells after yellow fever vaccination. Study-level background: SMART-Seq v4 Ultra Low Input handled preparation of low-cell-number fractions. Study findings and constraints: Among all clonotypes, a small share was observed in both CD4 and CD8 compartments. Post-booster samples contained most primary-vaccination clones (approximately 95% CD4, around 88% CD8).

The CDR3 length is 15 residues. CDR1 is LGHDT, CDR2 YNNKEL, per germline (reference sequence). As to this clonotype: Its specificity is not known. The junction shows a germline mismatch at one end, possibly a read error.

TCRdb re-derived calls from the 5' RACE reads in MiXCR, one entry per CDR3 protein. The top ten hold about 0.73% of the sample, which has 120,000 to 150,000 distinct CDR3 sequences, less than 9.5% seen once. V and J are TRBV3-1 and TRBJ2-7; TRBD2 matches 11 bases. The sample here was CD4+ T cells sorted from PBMCs, taken 5 days after the yellow fever booster vaccination. The TCR was taken from a man aged 30 to 45 who received the YFV17D yellow fever vaccine. CDR3 amino acids: CATSRGLADSYEQYF. The CDR3 nucleotides are TGTGCCACCAGCCGGGGACTAGCGGACTCATACGAGCAGTACTTC.